The T cell receptor beta chain under discussion was sequenced for a study of glioma-infiltrating T cells after dendritic cell vaccination. Overall study results and limits: Estimated pretreatment TIL content predicted outcome after dendritic cell vaccination.

Clones were read by immunoSEQ multiplex PCR, and TCRdb kept only the in-frame ones, dropping some. This sample has approximately 90,000 clones, with more than 75% found just once. This CDR3 spans 14 amino acids. J was trimmed by 4 bases and V by 10 bases; bases with no gene match: 9. Germline CDR1 is SNHLY and CDR2 is FYNNEI. In the case of this clone: Its antigen is unknown.

This sequence joins TRBV2 and TRBJ2-7, with TRBD1 matching over 11 bases. Sample: blood, taken before dendritic cell vaccination. The receptor's source is a human donor with glioblastoma. The CDR3 region is CATRSGTGGYEQYF. In DNA, the CDR3 is TGTGCCACACGATCCGGGACAGGGGGTTACGAGCAGTACTTC.